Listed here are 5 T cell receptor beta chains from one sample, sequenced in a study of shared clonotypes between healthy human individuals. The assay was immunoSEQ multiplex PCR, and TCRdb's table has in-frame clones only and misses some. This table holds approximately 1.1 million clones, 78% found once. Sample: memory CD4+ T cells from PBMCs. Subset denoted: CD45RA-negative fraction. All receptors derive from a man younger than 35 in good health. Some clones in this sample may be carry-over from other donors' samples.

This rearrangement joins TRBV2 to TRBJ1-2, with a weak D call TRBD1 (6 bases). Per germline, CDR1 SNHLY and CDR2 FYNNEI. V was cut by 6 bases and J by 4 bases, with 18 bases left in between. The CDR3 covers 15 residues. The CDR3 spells CASSGEGRGTYGYTF. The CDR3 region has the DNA TGTGCCAGCAGCGGTGAGGGCAGGGGAACCTATGGCTACACCTTC.

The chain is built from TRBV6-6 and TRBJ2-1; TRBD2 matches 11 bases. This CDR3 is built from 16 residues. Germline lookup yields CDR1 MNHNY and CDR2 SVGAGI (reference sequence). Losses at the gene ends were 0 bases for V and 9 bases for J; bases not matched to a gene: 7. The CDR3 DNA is TGTGCCAGCAGTTACTCAGGGACTAGCGGTTTCACTGAGCAGTTCTTC. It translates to CASSYSGTSGFTEQFF.

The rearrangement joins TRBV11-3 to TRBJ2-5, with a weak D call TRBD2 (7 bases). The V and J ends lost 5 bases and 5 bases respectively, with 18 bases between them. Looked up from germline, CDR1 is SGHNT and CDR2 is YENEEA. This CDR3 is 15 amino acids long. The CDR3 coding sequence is TGTGCCAGCAGCCTCGAGGGGGGGGCCTGGGAGACCCAGTACTTC. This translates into CASSLEGGAWETQYF.

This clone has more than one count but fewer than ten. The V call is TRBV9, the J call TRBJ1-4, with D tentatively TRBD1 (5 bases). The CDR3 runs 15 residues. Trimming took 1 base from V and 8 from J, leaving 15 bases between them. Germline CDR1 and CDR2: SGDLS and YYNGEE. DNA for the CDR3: TGTGCCAGCAGCGTACGGGGCTTGAGGTGGGAAAAACTGTTTTTT. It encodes CASSVRGLRWEKLFF.

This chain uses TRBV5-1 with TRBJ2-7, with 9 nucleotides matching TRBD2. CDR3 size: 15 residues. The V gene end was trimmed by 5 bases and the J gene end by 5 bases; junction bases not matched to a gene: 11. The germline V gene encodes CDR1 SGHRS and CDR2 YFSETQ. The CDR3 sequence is CASSRIIAGVNEQYF. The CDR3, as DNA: TGCGCCAGCAGTCGAATAATAGCGGGAGTGAACGAGCAGTACTTC.